This is a list of T cell receptor beta chains from one sample in a study of shared clonotypes between healthy human individuals. Assay used: immunoSEQ multiplex PCR; TCRdb lists only in-frame clones, some missing. The table records around 1 million clones, over 75% of them present only once. Sequences were obtained from memory CD4+ T cells sorted from blood. The origin of the receptors is a man between 18 and 35 years old in good health. The CDR3 runs from the conserved cysteine through the conserved F or W. D genes are given only for firm matches. Part of the rows lack a size; the others show once, few, many or a class for expanded clones.

D gene: TRBD2
clone size: -
V gene: TRBV30
J gene: TRBJ2-5
CDR3 DNA: TGTGCCTGGAGTATGGGACTAGCGGGGGGGCCGGAGACCCAGTACTTC
CDR3 protein: CAWSMGLAGGPETQYF

D gene: TRBD1
clone size: -
V gene: TRBV12-5
J gene: TRBJ1-2
CDR3 DNA: TGTGCTAGTGGTTTGTCCCCGGGGGGACAGGATGGCTACACCTTC
CDR3 protein: CASGLSPGGQDGYTF

D gene: -
clone size: once
V gene: TRBV7-2
J gene: TRBJ2-5
CDR3 DNA: TGTGCCAGCGGCCAAGCGCTCCGGGGGGAGACCCAGTACTTC
CDR3 protein: CASGQALRGETQYF

D gene: -
clone size: -
V gene: TRBV30
J gene: TRBJ2-2
CDR3 DNA: TGTGCCTGGAGGACGGGGACCGGGGAGCTGTTTTTT
CDR3 protein: CAWRTGTGELFF

D gene: TRBD1
clone size: -
V gene: TRBV28
J gene: TRBJ1-5
CDR3 DNA: TGTGCCAGCGGTGTAGGGGGCCCCAATCAGCCCCAGCATTTT
CDR3 protein: CASGVGGPNQPQHF

D gene: -
clone size: -
V gene: TRBV2
J gene: TRBJ1-4
CDR3 DNA: TGTGCCAGCAGGATAATGTACTCTAATGAAAAACTGTTTTTT
CDR3 protein: CASRIMYSNEKLFF

D gene: TRBD1
clone size: -
V gene: TRBV29-1
J gene: TRBJ2-7
CDR3 DNA: TGCAGCGTCATCCGGGGACAGGGTTCCTACGAGCAGTACTTC
CDR3 protein: CSVIRGQGSYEQYF

D gene: -
clone size: many
V gene: TRBV16
J gene: TRBJ1-2
CDR3 DNA: TGTGCCAGCAGCCCTTTTCAGGGGAACTATGGCTACACCTTC
CDR3 protein: CASSPFQGNYGYTF

D gene: -
clone size: -
V gene: TRBV6-1
J gene: TRBJ1-1
CDR3 DNA: TGTGCCAGCGGGGGGACGTTCGGCATGAACACTGAAGCTTTCTTT
CDR3 protein: CASGGTFGMNTEAFF

D gene: -
clone size: -
V gene: TRBV11-3
J gene: TRBJ2-2
CDR3 DNA: TGTGCCAGCAGCTTAGGAGACGGGACCGCAGTCACCGGGGAGCTGTTTTTT
CDR3 protein: CASSLGDGTAVTGELFF

D gene: -
clone size: -
V gene: TRBV30
J gene: TRBJ2-5
CDR3 DNA: TGTGCCTGGAGTCGGGGGAACCAAGAGACCCAGTACTTC
CDR3 protein: CAWSRGNQETQYF

D gene: TRBD2
clone size: -
V gene: TRBV18
J gene: TRBJ2-1
CDR3 DNA: TGTGCCAGCAAAAACCTAGCGGGAGGGTACAATGAGCAGTTCTTC
CDR3 protein: CASKNLAGGYNEQFF

D gene: TRBD2
clone size: -
V gene: TRBV5-1
J gene: TRBJ2-3
CDR3 DNA: TGCGCCAGCAGTCCGGGACTAGGATCAGATACGCAGTATTTT
CDR3 protein: CASSPGLGSDTQYF

D gene: -
clone size: -
V gene: TRBV29-1
J gene: TRBJ2-3
CDR3 DNA: TGCAGCGTTGATACAGGGAACACAGATACGCAGTATTTT
CDR3 protein: CSVDTGNTDTQYF

D gene: -
clone size: -
V gene: TRBV29-1
J gene: TRBJ2-5
CDR3 DNA: TGCAGCGTTGCCAGGGGCACCCAAGAGACCCAGTACTTC
CDR3 protein: CSVARGTQETQYF

D gene: -
clone size: -
V gene: TRBV6-5
J gene: TRBJ2-4
CDR3 DNA: TGTGCCAGCAGTTACTCGGGGGTCTGGGCCAAAAACATTCAGTACTTC
CDR3 protein: CASSYSGVWAKNIQYF

D gene: -
clone size: -
V gene: TRBV7-3
J gene: TRBJ2-7
CDR3 DNA: TGTGCCAGCAGCTTACTGGGGGGTTTTCGTGCGGTGCAGTACTTC
CDR3 protein: CASSLLGGFRAVQYF

D gene: -
clone size: few
V gene: TRBV10-3
J gene: TRBJ2-7
CDR3 DNA: TGTGCCATCAGTGAGGGTGGGAGGTCTACGCGCGAGCAGTACTTC
CDR3 protein: CAISEGGRSTREQYF

D gene: TRBD1
clone size: -
V gene: TRBV9
J gene: TRBJ1-1
CDR3 DNA: TGTGCCAGCAGCGTAGAAGAGCCGGGACAGGGGGCCGGGAAAGCTTTCTTT
CDR3 protein: CASSVEEPGQGAGKAFF

D gene: TRBD2
clone size: -
V gene: TRBV5-1
J gene: TRBJ2-3
CDR3 DNA: TGCGCCAGTTGTGTAGCGGGGCGAGGCACAGATACGCAGTATTTT
CDR3 protein: CASCVAGRGTDTQYF

D gene: -
clone size: few
V gene: TRBV30
J gene: TRBJ2-7
CDR3 DNA: TGTGCCTGGAGTGCCTCAGGGGCCGAGCAGTACTTC
CDR3 protein: CAWSASGAEQYF

D gene: -
clone size: -
V gene: TRBV7-9
J gene: TRBJ2-3
CDR3 DNA: TGTGCCAGCAGCCGGGACCTCCCACGCACAGATACGCAGTATTTT
CDR3 protein: CASSRDLPRTDTQYF

D gene: TRBD1
clone size: -
V gene: TRBV29-1
J gene: TRBJ1-1
CDR3 DNA: TGCAGCGCAGGACAGGGGTCGAGCACTGAAGCTTTCTTT
CDR3 protein: CSAGQGSSTEAFF

D gene: -
clone size: few
V gene: TRBV5-8
J gene: TRBJ2-3
CDR3 DNA: TGTGCCAGCAGCTTCAGGACCACAGATACGCAGTATTTT
CDR3 protein: CASSFRTTDTQYF

D gene: -
clone size: few
V gene: TRBV10-3
J gene: TRBJ2-7
CDR3 DNA: TGTGCCATCAGTGAGGGTTCGGGCAGCTACTACGAGCAGTACTTC
CDR3 protein: CAISEGSGSYYEQYF

D gene: -
clone size: -
V gene: TRBV5-4
J gene: TRBJ1-1
CDR3 DNA: TGTGCCAGCAGCTGGTCTCAGGGCAACACTGAAGCTTTCTTT
CDR3 protein: CASSWSQGNTEAFF

D gene: TRBD1
clone size: -
V gene: TRBV5-1
J gene: TRBJ1-2
CDR3 DNA: TGCGCCAGCAGCCCCAGGGGGCGAACCTACTATGGCTACACCTTC
CDR3 protein: CASSPRGRTYYGYTF

D gene: TRBD2
clone size: -
V gene: TRBV6-5
J gene: TRBJ2-1
CDR3 DNA: TGTGCCAGCAGGTCCGGCGGGAGCGCATACAATGAGCAGTTCTTC
CDR3 protein: CASRSGGSAYNEQFF

D gene: -
clone size: -
V gene: TRBV7-2
J gene: TRBJ1-6
CDR3 DNA: TGTGCCAGCGCCACGGCAGGGAATTCACCCCTCCACTTT
CDR3 protein: CASATAGNSPLHF

D gene: TRBD1
clone size: -
V gene: TRBV2
J gene: TRBJ1-5
CDR3 DNA: TGTGCCAGCAGGAGGACAGGGAGTGTCCAGCCCCAGCATTTT
CDR3 protein: CASRRTGSVQPQHF

D gene: TRBD2
clone size: -
V gene: TRBV14
J gene: TRBJ2-7
CDR3 DNA: TGTGCCAGCAGCCAAGATTATTGGGCTAGCGGGAGGCCAACTCCTGGCTCCTACGAGCAGTACTTC
CDR3 protein: CASSQDYWASGRPTPGSYEQYF

D gene: -
clone size: -
V gene: TRBV6-5
J gene: TRBJ2-1
CDR3 DNA: TGTGCCAGCAGCCCTTACTATGAGGGTTACAATGAGCAGTTCTTC
CDR3 protein: CASSPYYEGYNEQFF

D gene: -
clone size: -
V gene: TRBV2
J gene: TRBJ1-2
CDR3 DNA: TGTGCCAGCAGCCCACGCCAGGCTAACTATGGCTACACCTTC
CDR3 protein: CASSPRQANYGYTF

D gene: -
clone size: -
V gene: TRBV5-4
J gene: TRBJ1-5
CDR3 DNA: TGTGCCAGCAGCTTGGGAGGCATCTCCAATCAGCCCCAGCATTTT
CDR3 protein: CASSLGGISNQPQHF

D gene: -
clone size: -
V gene: TRBV27
J gene: TRBJ2-5
CDR3 DNA: TGTGCCAGCAGTGCGTCCTTCCAAGAGACCCAGTACTTC
CDR3 protein: CASSASFQETQYF

D gene: -
clone size: many
V gene: TRBV6-4
J gene: TRBJ2-2
CDR3 DNA: TGTGCCAGCACCACCTCCGGGGGAACCGGGGAGCTGTTTTTT
CDR3 protein: CASTTSGGTGELFF

D gene: -
clone size: -
V gene: TRBV5-1
J gene: TRBJ1-5
CDR3 DNA: TGCGCCAGCAGCTTGGAGGGTGGGAATCAGCCCCAGCATTTT
CDR3 protein: CASSLEGGNQPQHF

D gene: -
clone size: few
V gene: TRBV7-6
J gene: TRBJ1-4
CDR3 DNA: TGTGCCAGCAGCTTAGGAACAGGGCCTAATGAAAAACTGTTTTTT
CDR3 protein: CASSLGTGPNEKLFF

D gene: -
clone size: -
V gene: TRBV15
J gene: TRBJ2-5
CDR3 DNA: TGTGCCACCAGCAGAGATTTAGCGACAAAAGAGACCCAGTACTTC
CDR3 protein: CATSRDLATKETQYF

D gene: -
clone size: -
V gene: TRBV6-5
J gene: TRBJ2-4
CDR3 DNA: TGTGCCAGCAGCTCCGACAGTTACATTCAGTACTTC
CDR3 protein: CASSSDSYIQYF

D gene: -
clone size: -
V gene: TRBV4-3
J gene: TRBJ2-5
CDR3 DNA: TGCGCCAGCAGCCAAGAAATTCGGGGGGCGGAGACCCAGTACTTC
CDR3 protein: CASSQEIRGAETQYF

D gene: -
clone size: -
V gene: TRBV6-1
J gene: TRBJ1-6
CDR3 DNA: TGTGCCAGCAGTCGAACCCTCCGCGATAATTCACCCCTCCACTTT
CDR3 protein: CASSRTLRDNSPLHF

D gene: -
clone size: -
V gene: TRBV18
J gene: TRBJ2-1
CDR3 DNA: TGTGCCAGCTCACCATTGAGGGATGAGCAGTTCTTC
CDR3 protein: CASSPLRDEQFF

D gene: -
clone size: -
V gene: TRBV18
J gene: TRBJ2-6
CDR3 DNA: TGTGCCAGCTCACGAGGGGGGCATGCTGGGGCCAACGTCCTGACTTTC
CDR3 protein: CASSRGGHAGANVLTF

D gene: TRBD2
clone size: -
V gene: TRBV6-5
J gene: TRBJ2-1
CDR3 DNA: TGTGCCAGCAGTTACCCTCGGGGGGGCTCCCATGAGCAGTTCTTC
CDR3 protein: CASSYPRGGSHEQFF

D gene: -
clone size: -
V gene: TRBV11-2
J gene: TRBJ2-5
CDR3 DNA: TGTGCCAGCAGCTTAGGCAGGACGGAGACCCAGTACTTC
CDR3 protein: CASSLGRTETQYF

D gene: -
clone size: once
V gene: TRBV21-1
J gene: TRBJ2-7
CDR3 DNA: TGTGCCAGTAACTATTCTTCTCCCGTCCATCCCCCTTCCTACGAGCAGTACTTC
CDR3 protein: CASNYSSPVHPPSYEQYF

D gene: -
clone size: -
V gene: TRBV15
J gene: TRBJ2-7
CDR3 DNA: TGTGCCACCAGCAGAGAAGGGGGATTTACCTACGAGCAGTACTTC
CDR3 protein: CATSREGGFTYEQYF

D gene: -
clone size: once
V gene: TRBV5-1
J gene: TRBJ2-7
CDR3 DNA: TGCGCCAGCAGCTTGCGGGCCTCCCTTTCGTGGGACGAGCAGTACTTC
CDR3 protein: CASSLRASLSWDEQYF

D gene: -
clone size: -
V gene: TRBV30
J gene: TRBJ2-3
CDR3 DNA: TGTGCCTGGTCCATATCGGTGCGGGGCACAGATACGCAGTATTTT
CDR3 protein: CAWSISVRGTDTQYF

D gene: -
clone size: many
V gene: TRBV7-3
J gene: TRBJ2-2
CDR3 DNA: TGTGCCAGCAGCCCCGCTGTTGGGGAGCTGTTTTTT
CDR3 protein: CASSPAVGELFF

D gene: TRBD2
clone size: -
V gene: TRBV6-5
J gene: TRBJ2-3
CDR3 DNA: TGTGCCAGCAGAGTCAGCGGGAAGTCCCAAGATACGCAGTATTTT
CDR3 protein: CASRVSGKSQDTQYF

D gene: -
clone size: -
V gene: TRBV19
J gene: TRBJ1-1
CDR3 DNA: TGTGCCAGTAACTCAGTCACGAACACTGAAGCTTTCTTT
CDR3 protein: CASNSVTNTEAFF

D gene: -
clone size: -
V gene: TRBV18
J gene: TRBJ2-7
CDR3 DNA: TGTGCCAGCTCAGTGGGACGGCCTGACGAGCAGTACTTC
CDR3 protein: CASSVGRPDEQYF

D gene: TRBD2
clone size: -
V gene: TRBV27
J gene: TRBJ2-2
CDR3 DNA: TGTGCCAGTCTAGCGGGAGTAGGCACCGGGGAGCTGTTTTTT
CDR3 protein: CASLAGVGTGELFF

D gene: -
clone size: few
V gene: TRBV4-3
J gene: TRBJ2-7
CDR3 DNA: TGCGCCAGCAGCCAAGCAGGGGCGACCTACGAGCAGTACTTC
CDR3 protein: CASSQAGATYEQYF

D gene: -
clone size: -
V gene: TRBV5-1
J gene: TRBJ2-1
CDR3 DNA: TGCGCCAGCAGCTTGAGGGCATACAATGAGCAGTTCTTC
CDR3 protein: CASSLRAYNEQFF

D gene: TRBD1
clone size: few
V gene: TRBV6-5
J gene: TRBJ1-1
CDR3 DNA: TGTGCCAGCAGTTACTCGAGGACAGGGGGCACTGAAGCTTTCTTT
CDR3 protein: CASSYSRTGGTEAFF

D gene: TRBD1
clone size: many
V gene: TRBV6-5
J gene: TRBJ1-1
CDR3 DNA: TGTGCCAGCAGAAAGAGACAGGGGGTAGGGACTGAAGCTTTCTTT
CDR3 protein: CASRKRQGVGTEAFF